These 25 T cell receptor beta chains were all obtained from the same sample, sequenced in a study of blood T cells in healthy people across ages. Then a second PCR, running roughly 7 to 11 cycles, was carried out with a sample-barcoded 5' primer and a J-beta primer mix. TCRdb re-analysed the 5' RACE reads in MiXCR, keeping a single row per CDR3 protein. In the table there are 1.5 million to 2 million distinct CDR3 sequences, roughly 27% of which are singletons. Material for sequencing was blood. The receptors stem from a woman younger than 45 in good health.

At least ten counts were recorded for this clonotype. This rearrangement joins TRBV24-1 to TRBJ2-1, with TRBD1 matching 10 bases. Germline lookup yields CDR1 KGHDR and CDR2 SFDVKD. The V segment lost 2 bases and the J segment 6 bases; nucleotides outside the gene matches: 3. This CDR3 is built from 15 residues. The CDR3 sequence: CATSDSGTGVNEQFF. The DNA for the CDR3 is TGTGCCACCAGTGATTCCGGGACAGGGGTCAATGAGCAGTTCTTC.

The chain joins TRBV20-1 to TRBJ1-1, with D possibly being TRBD1 (5 bases). Germline CDR1 DFQATT, CDR2 SNEGSKA (reference sequence). This CDR3 is built from 13 residues. V lost 6 bases, J lost 1 base, and 12 bases lay in between. DNA of the CDR3: TGCAGTGCCGAAGGAGGGGCGAACACTGAAGCTTTCTTT. Its protein is CSAEGGANTEAFF.

This clonotype was detected ten times or more. This sequence joins TRBV20-1 and TRBJ1-4; D is ambiguous. The germline V and J ends were trimmed by 2 bases and 4 bases, with 5 bases remaining between them. The CDR3 extends over 12 amino acids. Germline V CDR1 and CDR2: DFQATT, SNEGSKA (reference sequence). The CDR3 sequence: CSARPSNEKLFF. As DNA, the CDR3 is TGCAGTGCTAGACCCAGTAATGAAAAACTGTTTTTT.

The rearrangement uses TRBV6-1 and TRBJ1-2, with D uncertain. The length of the CDR3 is 13 residues. Per the germline V gene, CDR1 is MNHNS and CDR2 is SASEGT. Trimming took off 3 bases at V and 3 bases at J, with 8 bases between the two ends. CDR3 residues: CASSDVSYYGYTF. CDR3 DNA sequence: TGTGCCAGCAGTGATGTCAGTTACTATGGCTACACCTTC.

This clonotype has at least ten counts. This chain connects TRBV12-3 or TRBV12-4 to TRBJ2-1, with 10 bases fitting TRBD1. The trim removed 5 bases at V and 8 bases at J, leaving 6 bases unmatched. This CDR3 comprises 14 residues. CDR3 nucleotides: TGTGCCAGCAGTAGACGAGGGACAGGGGATGAGCAGTTCTTC. Its translation is CASSRRGTGDEQFF.

The rearrangement joins TRBV6-5 to TRBJ1-1; D unclear. The CDR3 length is 14 residues. Germline V gene data show CDR1 as MNHEY and CDR2 as SVGAGI. V lost 2 bases, J lost 1 base, and 8 bases lay in between. The CDR3 here is CASSYQEGNTEAFF. CDR3 coding DNA: TGTGCCAGCAGTTACCAGGAAGGGAACACTGAAGCTTTCTTT.

The V gene is TRBV12-5, the J gene TRBJ2-1; TRBD2 agrees at 13 bases. CDR1 is LGHNT, CDR2 FRNRAP, per germline. The V segment lost 6 bases and the J segment 13 bases; nucleotides outside the gene matches: 12. The CDR3 has 15 residues. The CDR3 DNA reads as TGTGCTAGTGGCAAACTAGCGGGGGGGCTCGTGACCCAGTTCTTC. Encoded protein: CASGKLAGGLVTQFF.

The gene calls are TRBV12-3 or TRBV12-4 and TRBJ2-3, with TRBD2 matching over 14 bases. V shed 5 bases, J shed 5 bases, and the junction held 12 bases outside the gene matches. This CDR3 is 18 amino acids long. CDR3 coding DNA: TGTGCCAGCAGTGCCCGAATGACTAGCGGGGGGGCCCAAGATACGCAGTATTTT. Translating gives CASSARMTSGGAQDTQYF.

The table lists this clonotype with a few counts. The chain couples TRBV11-2 to TRBJ2-1; 7 positions agree with TRBD1. This CDR3 is built from 16 residues. Trimming at V came to 5 bases and at J to 4 bases, leaving 11 bases not matched to a gene. Germline V lookup: CDR1 SGHAT, CDR2 FQNNGV. CDR3 nucleotides: TGTGCCAGCAGCCCTCGGACAGGCCATCTGTACAATGAGCAGTTCTTC. Protein: CASSPRTGHLYNEQFF.

The chain has TRBV28 and TRBJ2-7; D might be TRBD1 or TRBD2, each matching 5 bases. The CDR3 is made up of 18 amino acids. Trimming left V 2 bases short and J 4 bases short, with 24 bases between. Germline lookup yields CDR1 MDHEN and CDR2 SYDVKM. CDR3 protein: CASSLPYPKKTGGYEQYF. The CDR3 bases are TGTGCCAGCAGTTTACCCTACCCAAAAAAAACTGGGGGTTACGAGCAGTACTTC.

The table lists this clonotype with many counts. The V call is TRBV4-1, the J call TRBJ2-1; TRBD1 might be the D (6 bases). Looked up from germline, CDR1 is MGHRA and CDR2 is YSYEKL. The CDR3 covers 17 residues. Trimming took 0 bases from V and 2 from J, leaving 14 bases between them. The DNA for the CDR3 is TGCGCCAGCAGCCAAGATCCGGGACACGGGGCCTACAATGAGCAGTTCTTC. Encoded protein: CASSQDPGHGAYNEQFF.

This clonotype has ten or more counts. The V and J genes are TRBV10-2 and TRBJ2-3, with 10 bases matching TRBD2. The CDR3 runs 17 residues. Unmatched junction bases numbered 8, after V lost 1 base and J lost 4 bases. The germline gives CDR1 WSHSY, CDR2 SAAADI. Here the CDR3 reads CASSEFLAGGPPDTQYF. The DNA of the CDR3 is TGCGCCAGCAGTGAGTTCTTAGCGGGGGGCCCTCCAGATACGCAGTATTTT.

This chain links TRBV20-1 with TRBJ2-1; either TRBD1 or TRBD2 may fit D (5 bases each). Trimming removed 5 bases at V and 8 bases at J, with 22 bases between. There are 15 residues in the CDR3. Germline-derived CDR1 and CDR2 are DFQATT and SNEGSKA (reference sequence). In nucleotides, the CDR3 is TGCAGTGCTCCGAGGCCCGGGACGGACTCATATGAGCAGTTCTTC. This encodes CSAPRPGTDSYEQFF.

CDR3 residues: CASAGRGNTEAFF. The CDR3 DNA is TGTGCCAGTGCAGGGAGAGGGAACACTGAAGCTTTCTTT. V and J are TRBV3-1 and TRBJ1-1, with a tentative D call TRBD1 (5 bases). Germline CDR1 is LGHDT and CDR2 is YNNKEL (reference sequence). The V end was cut by 9 bases, the J end by 1 base, with 12 bases between. The CDR3 extends over 13 amino acids.

This clonotype was detected a few times. The chain uses TRBV11-2 and TRBJ2-5; tentatively, D is TRBD2 (6 bases). CDR3 length equals 15 residues. Trimming stripped 1 base from V and 5 bases from J, with 14 bases between. Germline loops: CDR1 SGHAT, CDR2 FQNNGV. The CDR3 nucleotides read TGTGCCAGCAGCTTAGGGAACCGGGACTGGGAGACCCAGTACTTC. It specifies CASSLGNRDWETQYF. Full variable domain (remainder filled in from reference TRBV11-2 and TRBJ2-5): EAGVAQSPRYKIIEKRQSVAFWCNPISGHATLYWYQQILGQGPKLLIQFQNNGVVDDSQLPKDRFSAERLKGVDSTLKIQPAKLEDSAVYLCASSLGNRDWETQYFGPGTRLLVL.

Concerning this clonotype: Since a far larger clone is one base different, this is likely a read error. This chain joins TRBV7-2 and TRBJ2-6; D is unresolved. Germline lookup yields CDR1 SGHTA and CDR2 FQGNSA. The CDR3 length is 13 residues. The CDR3 DNA is TGTGCCGGCAGCCCGTCTGGGGCCAACGTCCTGACTTTC. Translating it yields CAGSPSGANVLTF.

V gene TRBV7-9 combines with J gene TRBJ2-1; D unclear. Trimming left V 5 bases short and J 5 bases short, with 25 bases between. This CDR3 is built from 18 residues. Germline V CDR1 and CDR2: SEHNR, FQNEAQ (reference sequence). Written as DNA, the CDR3 is TGTGCCAGCAGCCAAGGGTCACGGCGGAATAAAACCCACAATGAGCAGTTCTTC. Translated: CASSQGSRRNKTHNEQFF.

In DNA form, the CDR3 reads TGTGCCAGCAGCCGGCGGGACTCATCATTGAATACGCAGTATTTT. Translation gives CASSRRDSSLNTQYF. The chain recombines TRBV7-9 with TRBJ2-3; the D gene is possibly TRBD2 (6 bases). The CDR3 totals 15 residues. CDR1 and CDR2 (germline): SEHNR, FQNEAQ (reference sequence). The V end lost 5 bases, the J end lost 7 bases, and 19 bases lay between the germline ends.

V gene TRBV11-2 combines with J gene TRBJ2-1; 7 bases map to TRBD1. J was trimmed by 7 bases and V by 1 base; bases with no gene match: 10. Germline CDR1 SGHAT, CDR2 FQNNGV. The CDR3 loop spans 16 amino acids. CDR3 bases: TGTGCCAGCAGCTTAGCGGGCGCTTGGACAGGAAATGAGCAGTTCTTC. Protein product: CASSLAGAWTGNEQFF.

In its sample, this clonotype was seen a few times. The gene calls are TRBV7-9 and TRBJ1-2, with 7 nucleotides matching TRBD1. V lost 0 bases, J lost 1 base, and 5 bases stayed unmatched. Germline loops: CDR1 SEHNR, CDR2 FQNEAQ (reference sequence). CDR3 length equals 16 residues. The CDR3 region is CASSLARDSINYGYTF. The CDR3 DNA reads TGTGCCAGCAGCTTAGCCCGGGACAGTATTAACTATGGCTACACCTTC.

This clonotype was seen a handful of times. The DNA for the CDR3 is TGTGCCAGCAGCTCTTACCGGGACCGCAACACTGAAGCTTTCTTT. Amino acid sequence: CASSSYRDRNTEAFF. The V and J genes are TRBV11-2 and TRBJ1-1, with D possibly matching TRBD1 (5 bases). The CDR3 consists of 15 residues. CDR1 and CDR2 from the germline V gene are SGHAT and FQNNGV. V gave up 4 bases and J gave up 2 bases, with 14 bases separating them.

The rearrangement uses TRBV5-5 and TRBJ1-3; D ambiguous. The germline V gene encodes CDR1 SGHKS and CDR2 YYEKEE (reference sequence). This CDR3 contains 15 residues. V was clipped by 0 bases and J by 3 bases, with 10 bases between them. CDR3 residues: CASSLDGDIGNTIYF. In nucleotides, the CDR3 is TGTGCCAGCAGCTTGGATGGGGATATTGGAAACACCATATATTTT.

The chain couples TRBV29-1 to TRBJ1-1, with D perhaps matching TRBD1 (5 bases). This CDR3 is 12 amino acids long. Trimming left V 4 bases short and J 7 bases short, with 13 bases between. Germline CDR1 and CDR2: SQVTM and ANQGSEA. CDR3 protein: CSVGGWGIEAFF. In DNA form, the CDR3 reads TGCAGCGTTGGGGGCTGGGGAATTGAAGCTTTCTTT.

The V gene is TRBV12-3 or TRBV12-4, the J gene TRBJ1-1, with D perhaps matching TRBD1 (5 bases). Trimming shortened V by 6 bases and J by 1 base, and 15 bases separated the two germline ends. The CDR3 extends over 15 amino acids. The CDR3 sequence is CASSPRKGTNTEAFF. CDR3 in DNA: TGTGCCAGCAGCCCCCGGAAAGGGACGAACACTGAAGCTTTCTTT.

J is TRBJ2-1 and V is TRBV18; the D gene is possibly TRBD2 (7 bases). Germline values: CDR1 KGHSH, CDR2 LQKENI. This CDR3 has 16 residues. The V end lost 2 bases, the J end lost 8 bases, and 19 bases lay between the germline ends. CDR3 loop: CASSPEGGGPVHEQFF. In nucleotides, the CDR3 is TGTGCCAGCTCACCAGAAGGGGGGGGGCCGGTCCATGAGCAGTTCTTC.